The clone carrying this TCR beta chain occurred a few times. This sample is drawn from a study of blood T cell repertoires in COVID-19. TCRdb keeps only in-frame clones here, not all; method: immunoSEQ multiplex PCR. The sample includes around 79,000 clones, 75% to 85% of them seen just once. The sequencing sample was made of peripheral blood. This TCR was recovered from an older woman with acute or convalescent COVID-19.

CDR3 amino acids: CASSHVARVTEAFF. CDR3 DNA sequence: TGTGCCAGCAGCCATGTCGCCAGGGTCACTGAAGCTTTCTTT. This rearrangement joins TRBV14 to TRBJ1-1, with D perhaps matching TRBD1 (5 bases). Germline V gene lookup returns CDR1 SGHDN and CDR2 FVKESK. The CDR3 spans 14 residues. V was clipped by 3 bases and J by 4 bases, with 12 bases between them.